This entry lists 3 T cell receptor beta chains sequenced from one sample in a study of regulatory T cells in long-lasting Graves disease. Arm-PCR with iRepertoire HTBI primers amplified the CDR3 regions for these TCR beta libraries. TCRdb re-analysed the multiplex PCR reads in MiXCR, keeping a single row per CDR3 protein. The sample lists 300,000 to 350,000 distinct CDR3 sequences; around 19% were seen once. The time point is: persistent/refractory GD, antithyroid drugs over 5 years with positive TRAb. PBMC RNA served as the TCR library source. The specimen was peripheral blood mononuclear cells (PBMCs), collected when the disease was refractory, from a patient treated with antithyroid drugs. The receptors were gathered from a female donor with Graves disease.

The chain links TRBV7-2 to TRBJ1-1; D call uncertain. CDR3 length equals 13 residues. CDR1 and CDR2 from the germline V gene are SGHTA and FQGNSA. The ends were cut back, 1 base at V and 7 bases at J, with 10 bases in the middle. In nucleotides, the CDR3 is TGTGCCAGCAGCTTAGGGGGTTATGGTGAAGCTTTCTTT. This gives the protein CASSLGGYGEAFF.

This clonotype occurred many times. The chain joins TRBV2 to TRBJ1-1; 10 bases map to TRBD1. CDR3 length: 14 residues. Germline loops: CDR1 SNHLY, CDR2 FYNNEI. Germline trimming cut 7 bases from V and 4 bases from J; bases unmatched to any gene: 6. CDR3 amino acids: CASMTGQGSTEAFF. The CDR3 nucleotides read TGTGCCAGCATGACGGGACAGGGGAGCACTGAAGCTTTCTTT.

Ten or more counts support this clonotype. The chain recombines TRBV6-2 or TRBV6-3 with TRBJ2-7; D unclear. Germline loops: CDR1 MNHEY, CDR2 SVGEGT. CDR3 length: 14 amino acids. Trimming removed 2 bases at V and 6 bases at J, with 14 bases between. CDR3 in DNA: TGTGCCAGCAGTTACATCCGACCCGACACCGAGCAGTACTTC. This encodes CASSYIRPDTEQYF.